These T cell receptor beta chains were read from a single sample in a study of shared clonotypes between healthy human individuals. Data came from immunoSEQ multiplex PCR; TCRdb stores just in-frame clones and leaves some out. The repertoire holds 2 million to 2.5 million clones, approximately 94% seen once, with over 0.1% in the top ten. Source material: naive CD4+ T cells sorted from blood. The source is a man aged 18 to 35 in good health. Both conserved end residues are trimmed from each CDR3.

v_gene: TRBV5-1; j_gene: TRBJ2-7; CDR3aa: ASSLEGTAYEQY
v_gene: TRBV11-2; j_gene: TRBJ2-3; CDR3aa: ASSPSSDTQY
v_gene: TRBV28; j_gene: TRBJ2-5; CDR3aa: ASSSWSWDTKETQY
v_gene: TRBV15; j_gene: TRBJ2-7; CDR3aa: ATSRDYPNEQY
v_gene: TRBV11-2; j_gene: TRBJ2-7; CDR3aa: ASSQPGQGVSEQY
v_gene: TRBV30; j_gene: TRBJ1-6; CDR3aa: AWSVLFNSPLH
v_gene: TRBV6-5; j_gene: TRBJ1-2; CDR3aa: ASSYGINYGYT
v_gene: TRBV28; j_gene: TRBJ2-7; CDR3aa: ASKPGGAYEQY
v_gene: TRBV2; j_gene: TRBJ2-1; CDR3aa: ASSELLPTYNEQF
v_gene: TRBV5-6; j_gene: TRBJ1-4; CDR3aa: ASSLRSDSTTNEKLF
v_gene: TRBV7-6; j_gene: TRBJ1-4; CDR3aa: ASSSQPQTNEKLF
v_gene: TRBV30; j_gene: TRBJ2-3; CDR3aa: AWSTSDTQY
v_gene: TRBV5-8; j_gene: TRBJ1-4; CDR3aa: ASSSGGWTGHEKLF
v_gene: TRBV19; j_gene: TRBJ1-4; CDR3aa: ASRGTGATNEKLF
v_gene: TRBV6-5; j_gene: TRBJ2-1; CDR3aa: ASTRGNNEQF
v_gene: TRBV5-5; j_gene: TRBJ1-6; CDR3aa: ASSSNIRQGSDSPLH
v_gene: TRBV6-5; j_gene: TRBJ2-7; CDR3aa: ASSYSPTDEQY
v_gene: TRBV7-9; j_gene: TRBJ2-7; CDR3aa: ASSLAGSGVAYEQY
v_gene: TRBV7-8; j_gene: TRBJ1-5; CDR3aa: ASTPVVDGNQPQH
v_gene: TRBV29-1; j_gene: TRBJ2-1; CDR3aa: SVENPGRNNEQF
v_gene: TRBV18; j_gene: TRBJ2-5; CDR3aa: ASRGTSGSLETQY
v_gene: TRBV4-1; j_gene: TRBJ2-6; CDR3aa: ASSPTASSGANVLT
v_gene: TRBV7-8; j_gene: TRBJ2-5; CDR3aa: ASSLDSSGQETQY
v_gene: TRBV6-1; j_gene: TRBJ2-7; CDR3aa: ASSEGLAGGYEQY
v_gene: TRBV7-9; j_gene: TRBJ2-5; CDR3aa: ASSLAETQY
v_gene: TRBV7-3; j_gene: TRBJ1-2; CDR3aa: ASSSSSLGGGYGYT
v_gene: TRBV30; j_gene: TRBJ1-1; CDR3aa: AWSGQPLNTEAF
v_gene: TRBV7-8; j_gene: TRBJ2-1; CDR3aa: ASSSLAGPTYNEQF
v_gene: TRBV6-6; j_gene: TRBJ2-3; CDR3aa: ASSYDTDTQY
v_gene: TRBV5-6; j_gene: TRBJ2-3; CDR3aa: ASSLRSTDTQY
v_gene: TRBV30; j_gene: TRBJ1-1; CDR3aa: AWKGQGNTEAF